These 8 T cell receptor beta chains share one sample of origin, sequenced in a study of cytomegalovirus exposure and HLA in healthy donors (dated by TCRdb to 2016 to 2017). The method behind the library was the immunoSEQ multiplex PCR assay. TCRdb took over this immuneACCESS table, retaining in-frame rearrangements with V and J assigned. Such tables are incomplete; in checked studies, under half of the missing clones stem from an unresolved V gene, and the remainder is unexplained. The sample table lists about 110,000 clones, around 83% of them with a count of one. The top ten clones comprise roughly 4% of the sample. Sequencing was carried out using PBMCs. The receptors come from a woman between 18 and 29 years old in good health and CMV-seropositive.

The V gene is TRBV27, the J gene TRBJ2-1, with 8 nucleotides matching TRBD2. The length of the CDR3 is 16 residues. The J segment lost 7 bases and the V segment lost 5 bases, leaving 13 bases of the junction unmatched. CDR1 is MNHEY and CDR2 is SMNVEV in the germline V gene (reference sequence). The CDR3 nucleotides read TGTGCCAGCAGTAATGTAGCGGGGAAGGCGTTAAATGAGCAGTTCTTC. Its protein product is CASSNVAGKALNEQFF.

The chain combines TRBV28 with TRBJ2-7; a possible D gene is TRBD2 (5 bases). The V and J ends lost 1 base and 6 bases respectively, with 10 bases between them. Per the germline V gene, CDR1 is MDHEN and CDR2 is SYDVKM. CDR3 length: 13 residues. The CDR3 region has the DNA TGTGCCAGCAGTTTATCCTCTGGGAGCGAGCAGTACTTC. Its protein product is CASSLSSGSEQYF.

This chain links TRBV29-1 with TRBJ2-7; 10 bases align to TRBD1. Germline assignment: CDR1 SQVTM and CDR2 ANQGSEA. Trimming cost V 7 bases and J 3 bases; bases outside gene matches: 9. The CDR3 contains 14 residues. The CDR3 sequence is CSAFFRDRGYEQYF. The CDR3 DNA follows: TGCAGCGCCTTTTTCCGGGACAGGGGCTACGAGCAGTACTTC.

The chain couples TRBV28 to TRBJ1-2; no clear D. The CDR3 loop spans 12 amino acids. Germline V CDR1 and CDR2: MDHEN, SYDVKM. V lost 6 bases and J 10 bases, leaving 15 bases between the germline ends. The CDR3 DNA reads as TGTGCCAGCAGGAATCAGGAATTTGACTACACCTTC. This gives the protein CASRNQEFDYTF.

The chain uses TRBV27 and TRBJ2-7, with D perhaps matching TRBD1 (6 bases). V lost 3 bases and J 2 bases, leaving 11 bases between the germline ends. This CDR3 has 14 amino acids. Germline assignment: CDR1 MNHEY and CDR2 SMNVEV (reference sequence). CDR3 region: CASSFQDRAYEQYF. Written as DNA, the CDR3 is TGTGCCAGCAGTTTCCAGGACAGAGCCTACGAGCAGTACTTC.

The chain joins TRBV28 to TRBJ2-3; D is possibly TRBD1 (5 bases). The CDR3 covers 15 residues. V lost 4 bases and J lost 2, with 13 bases in between. CDR1 and CDR2 from the germline V gene are MDHEN and SYDVKM. CDR3 nucleotide sequence: TGTGCCAGCAGTTCGAGAACAGGTTACACAGATACGCAGTATTTT. The encoded protein is CASSSRTGYTDTQYF. Full variable domain (remainder filled in from reference TRBV28 and TRBJ2-3): DVKVTQSSRYLVKRTGEKVFLECVQDMDHENMFWYRQDPGLGLRLIYFSYDVKMKEKGDIPEGYSVSREKKERFSLILESASTNQTSMYLCASSSRTGYTDTQYFGPGTRLTVL.

This chain links TRBV7-3 with TRBJ2-5, with 8 positions matching TRBD2. The CDR3 runs to 14 residues. Trimming cost V 5 bases and J 5 bases; bases outside gene matches: 7. Germline loops: CDR1 SGHTA, CDR2 FQGTGA. The CDR3 loop reads CASSPTGGSETQYF. DNA for the CDR3: TGTGCCAGCAGCCCAACGGGGGGGAGTGAGACCCAGTACTTC.

The genes are TRBV5-1 and TRBJ2-2; 8 bases are a match to TRBD2. The CDR3 covers 15 residues. From germline, CDR1 is SGHRS and CDR2 YFSETQ. V gave up 4 bases and J gave up 6 bases; unmatched junction bases: 8. As DNA, the CDR3 is TGCGCCAGCAGCCGAGAAGCGGGGGAGTCCGGGGAGCTGTTTTTT. It is translated as CASSREAGESGELFF.